The 15 T cell receptor beta chains given below trace back to one sample, sequenced in a study of T-cell memory formation after mild COVID-19. Using its own MiXCR run on the 5' RACE reads, TCRdb lists one record per CDR3 protein. The sample has around 390,000 distinct CDR3 sequences; about 15% are singletons. Sequencing was performed on PBMCs or a T cell subset sorted from them (not recorded which). These receptors were collected from a man between 18 and 35 years old who had mild COVID-19 (a few samples of this study predate the infection). Cell type and time point are not known.

The V call is TRBV27, the J call TRBJ2-7; maybe TRBD1 (5 bases). The CDR3 consists of 15 residues. Germline V CDR1 and CDR2: MNHEY, SMNVEV (reference sequence). V was trimmed by 9 bases and J by 8 bases, leaving 26 bases between them. In DNA, the CDR3 is TGTGCCAGAGTTAGCCAAGGAGTTGGGGCTACGAAGCAGTACGTC. Translation gives CARVSQGVGATKQYV.

The gene calls are TRBV5-4 and TRBJ2-3; perhaps TRBD2 as D (5 bases). V lost 0 bases and J 4 bases, leaving 12 bases between the germline ends. From germline, CDR1 is SGHNT and CDR2 YYREEE (reference sequence). The length of the CDR3 is 15 residues. The CDR3 coding sequence is TGTGCCAGCAGCTTGGACCAGAGGGCGTCAGATACGCAGTATTTT. Translated, it gives CASSLDQRASDTQYF.

The V call is TRBV29-1, the J call TRBJ2-5; D is ambiguous. This CDR3 is built from 12 residues. The V gene's germline CDR1 is SQVTM and CDR2 ANQGSEA. Trimming took 6 bases from V and 0 from J, leaving 8 bases between them. The DNA for the CDR3 is TGCAGCGTAGGCAGCTACCAAGAGACCCAGTACTTC. As protein: CSVGSYQETQYF.

This clonotype showed up just a few times. CDR3 bases: TGTGCCAGCAGCCCACAGGGGCGGGAAACTGAAGCTTTCTTT. Translating gives CASSPQGRETEAFF. The J gene is TRBJ1-1, the V gene TRBV7-9; 7 nucleotides align to TRBD1. The V gene end was trimmed by 5 bases and the J gene end by 5 bases; junction bases not matched to a gene: 8. Germline V gives CDR1 SEHNR, CDR2 FQNEAQ (reference sequence). The CDR3 is 14 amino acids.

This chain connects TRBV20-1 to TRBJ2-1; either TRBD1 or TRBD2 may fit D (5 bases each). The CDR3 extends over 15 amino acids. V was pared by 2 bases and J by 1 base, with 12 bases between. Germline V CDR1 and CDR2: DFQATT, SNEGSKA (reference sequence). The CDR3 nucleotides read TGCAGTGCTAGAAAGGCAGAGGGGTCCTACAATGAGCAGTTCTTC. This gives the protein CSARKAEGSYNEQFF.

The chain recombines TRBV11-2 with TRBJ2-1; the D is unclear. Trimming took off 7 bases at V and 4 bases at J, with 17 bases between the two ends. CDR1 is SGHAT, CDR2 FQNNGV, per germline. This CDR3 contains 15 residues. The CDR3 protein is CASNPGDSIYNEQFF. The CDR3 nucleotides are TGTGCCAGCAACCCAGGAGACTCAATATACAATGAGCAGTTCTTC.

This clonotype was picked up a small number of times. The V call is TRBV15, the J call TRBJ2-1; the match to TRBD2 covers 8 bases. V shed 5 bases and J 5 bases; nucleotides not matched to a gene: 14. Germline V gene data show CDR1 as LNHNV and CDR2 as YYDKDF (reference sequence). The CDR3 runs to 17 residues. The DNA of the CDR3 is TGTGCCACCAGCCCAAGCGGGGATAGCGGGGCCAACAATGAGCAGTTCTTC. Protein product: CATSPSGDSGANNEQFF.

The genes are TRBV20-1 and TRBJ2-6, with D uncertain. The length of the CDR3 is 12 residues. In germline, CDR1 is DFQATT, CDR2 SNEGSKA (reference sequence). The CDR3 nucleotides read TGCGTGGGAAGCTCTGGGGCCAACGTCCTGACTTTC. It encodes CVGSSGANVLTF.

On this clonotype: The conserved phenylalanine or tryptophan is not found at the CDR3 terminus, so this likely reflects a read error. Because the CDR3's place on the DNA is in doubt, the DNA is left out and the CDR3 is given as listed by TCRdb. This chain joins TRBV12-3 or TRBV12-4 and TRBJ2-7; the table's D call, TRBD1, was not checked against the DNA. The CDR3 region is 11 residues in length, termini included. The CDR3 loop reads CASSRSSGTRH.

This clonotype was seen a few times. V usage is TRBV4-3 and J usage is TRBJ2-2; possibly TRBD1 for D (5 bases). The germline V and J ends were trimmed by 0 bases and 4 bases, with 12 bases remaining between them. The CDR3 runs 16 residues. Germline lookup yields CDR1 LGHNA and CDR2 YSLEER. CDR3 bases: TGCGCCAGCAGCCAAGATTTAGGAAGGGGCACCGGGGAGCTGTTTTTT. This gives the protein CASSQDLGRGTGELFF.

The CDR3 DNA reads as TGTGCCAGCAGTTGGCAGGGGCCGGACACTGAAGCTTTCTTT. Translated, it gives CASSWQGPDTEAFF. The rearrangement links TRBV6-5 to TRBJ1-1, with D possibly being TRBD1 (6 bases). Germline V gives CDR1 MNHEY, CDR2 SVGAGI. V lost 4 bases to trimming and J lost 3 bases, with 12 bases between them. The CDR3 loop spans 14 amino acids.

This clonotype has a handful of counts. The genes are TRBV15 and TRBJ1-2; no firm D call. CDR1 and CDR2 from the germline V gene are LNHNV and YYDKDF (reference sequence). Trimming stripped 11 bases from V and 6 bases from J, with 13 bases between. The CDR3 sequence is 11 residues long. CDR3 in amino acids: CAYPPSDGYTF. CDR3 sequence (DNA): TGTGCCTACCCCCCAAGCGATGGCTACACCTTC. The complete variable domain, with remaining parts taken from reference TRBV15 and TRBJ1-2, reads DAMVIQNPRYQVTQFGKPVTLSCSQTLNHNVMYWYQQKSSQAPKLLFHYYDKDFNNEADTPDNFQSRRPNTSFCFLDIRSPGLGDTAMYLCAYPPSDGYTFGSGTRLTVV.

The CDR3 DNA follows: TGCGCCAGCAGCTTGGTTATTGCAGATACGCAGTATTTT. Protein: CASSLVIADTQYF. V gene TRBV5-1 combines with J gene TRBJ2-3, with D hard to call. The CDR3 loop spans 13 amino acids. Deletions cut 0 bases from V and 4 bases from J, with 6 bases between. Germline V lookup: CDR1 SGHRS, CDR2 YFSETQ.

J is TRBJ1-1 and V is TRBV12-3 or TRBV12-4; D unresolved. The CDR3 runs 14 residues. The V end was cut by 1 base, the J end by 5 bases, with 11 bases between. CDR3 DNA sequence: TGTGCCAGCAGTTTAGGCAGACAAGTAACTGAAGCTTTCTTT. Residues: CASSLGRQVTEAFF.

The rearrangement joins TRBV7-2 to TRBJ1-3; D unclear. This CDR3 region has 14 residues. Germline V gene data show CDR1 as SGHTA and CDR2 as FQGNSA. V shed 1 base and J shed 4 bases, with 8 bases lying between them. The DNA of the CDR3 is TGTGCCAGCAGCTTAGGCACCACCGGAAACACCATATATTTT. Its protein product is CASSLGTTGNTIYF.